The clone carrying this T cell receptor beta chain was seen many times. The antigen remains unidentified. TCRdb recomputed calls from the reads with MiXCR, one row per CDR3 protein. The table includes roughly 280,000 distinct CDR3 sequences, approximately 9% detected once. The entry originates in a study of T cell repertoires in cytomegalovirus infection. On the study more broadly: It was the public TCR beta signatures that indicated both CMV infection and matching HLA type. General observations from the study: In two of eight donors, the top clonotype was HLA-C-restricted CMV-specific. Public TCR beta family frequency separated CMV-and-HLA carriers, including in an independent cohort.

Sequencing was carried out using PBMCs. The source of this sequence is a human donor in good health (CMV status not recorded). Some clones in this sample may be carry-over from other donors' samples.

The CDR3 spells CASSLVGQNLHF. The CDR3 nucleotides are TGTGCCAGCAGCTTAGTGGGACAGAACCTCCACTTT. The chain couples TRBV7-2 to TRBJ1-6; 7 positions agree with TRBD1. With V trimmed by 1 base and J by 15 bases, 3 bases remained unmatched. CDR1 SGHTA and CDR2 FQGNSA come from the germline V gene. This CDR3 comprises 12 residues.